This TCR beta chain was sequenced in a study of read filtering for tumor transcriptome and immune sequencing. In the study overall: Among patients, 17 to 20 were male and around 13 female, aged about 47 to 85 (mean roughly 64).

Germline V lookup: CDR1 LGHNA, CDR2 YNFKEQ. The germline V and J ends were trimmed by 0 bases and 4 bases, with 7 bases remaining between them. The CDR3 is made up of 13 amino acids. This clonotype was observed at least ten times. This library used approximately 390 ng RNA and molecular barcoded adaptors spanning alpha/delta and beta/gamma chains. TCRdb processed the reads anew with MiXCR; each CDR3 protein has one entry. This sample has about 62,000 distinct CDR3 sequences; approximately 18% occur once, and the top ten carry approximately 10%. V and J are TRBV4-2 and TRBJ2-7, with a possible D match to TRBD2 (6 bases). The specimen was a population of CD138-negative cells sorted from bone marrow. The receptor's source is a donor at least 40 years old with multiple myeloma. CDR3 DNA: TGTGCCAGCAGCCAAGATGCGGGGTACGAGCAGTACTTC. This gives the protein CASSQDAGYEQYF.